The next 26 T cell receptor beta chains were all read from a single sample in a study of blood T cell repertoires in COVID-19. Produced via immunoSEQ multiplex PCR; TCRdb's table is partial and in-frame only. Of just over 90,000 clones listed, 75% to 90% are singletons. The sample was peripheral blood. These receptors originate from a woman at least 80 years old with acute or convalescent COVID-19.

The chain combines TRBV10-3 with TRBJ1-2; D is unclear. The CDR3 runs to 14 residues. From germline, CDR1 is ENHRY and CDR2 SYGVKD. With 7 bases removed from V and 0 bases from J, the gap between germline ends came to 12 bases. CDR3 loop: CAITGRGTNYGYTF. CDR3 DNA: TGTGCCATCACCGGGCGGGGTACTAACTATGGCTACACCTTC.

This chain links TRBV6-6 with TRBJ2-7; 8 bases line up with TRBD2. This CDR3 is 14 amino acids long. Germline loops: CDR1 MNHNY, CDR2 SVGAGI (reference sequence). The junction had 8 bases not matched to a gene; V was cut back by 4 bases and J by 6 bases. The CDR3 DNA follows: TGTGCCAGCAGTTTCTCGGGGGGGCCCGCCGAGCAGTACTTC. It translates to CASSFSGGPAEQYF.

This chain connects TRBV7-2 to TRBJ1-3; D is perhaps TRBD1 (5 bases). CDR1 is SGHTA, CDR2 FQGNSA, per germline. V was clipped by 8 bases and J by 2 bases, with 7 bases between them. This CDR3 has 12 amino acids. The CDR3 bases are TGTGCCAGCGGGGGGACTGGAAACACCATATATTTT. Protein: CASGGTGNTIYF.

The chain joins TRBV19 to TRBJ2-5, with a weak D call TRBD1 (5 bases). Germline lookup yields CDR1 LNHDA and CDR2 SQIVND (reference sequence). Trimming took 6 bases from V and 1 from J, leaving 12 bases between them. The CDR3 has 14 residues. The CDR3 nucleotides read TGTGCCAGTAGCCTGGGGCACGTCCAAGAGACCCAGTACTTC. The encoded protein is CASSLGHVQETQYF.

The gene calls are TRBV6-6 and TRBJ1-3; D might be TRBD1 (6 bases). Trimming pared 7 bases from V and 2 bases from J, leaving 18 bases between. Germline V gene lookup returns CDR1 MNHNY and CDR2 SVGAGI (reference sequence). The CDR3 consists of 16 residues. CDR3 bases: TGTGCCAGCATTCAGATCAGGGGAGAGGCTGGAAACACCATATATTTT. Protein: CASIQIRGEAGNTIYF.

This rearrangement joins TRBV5-1 to TRBJ2-1; TRBD2 aligns across 12 bases. V shed 4 bases and J 3 bases; nucleotides not matched to a gene: 2. The CDR3 is 15 residues long. Germline assignment: CDR1 SGHRS and CDR2 YFSETQ. The CDR3 here is CASSPGLAGYNEQFF. As DNA, the CDR3 is TGCGCCAGCAGCCCGGGACTAGCGGGCTACAATGAGCAGTTCTTC.

The chain employs TRBV19 and TRBJ1-1; 9 bases match TRBD1. V lost 6 bases to trimming and J lost 6 bases; unmatched junction nucleotides: 8. The CDR3 covers 14 residues. CDR1 and CDR2 from the germline V gene are LNHDA and SQIVND (reference sequence). As DNA, the CDR3 is TGTGCCAGTAGACGACAGGGGGAATCGGCTGAAGCTTTCTTT. Translating gives CASRRQGESAEAFF.

This chain joins TRBV10-2 and TRBJ1-6; 9 bases agree with TRBD1. The V gene end was trimmed by 4 bases and the J gene end by 7 bases; junction bases not matched to a gene: 8. The CDR3 totals 16 residues. CDR1 and CDR2 from the germline V gene are WSHSY and SAAADI. The CDR3 is CASSGGTGRLNSPLHF. The CDR3 bases are TGCGCCAGCAGTGGGGGGACAGGGAGGTTAAATTCACCCCTCCACTTT.

The V and J genes are TRBV2 and TRBJ2-5, with 10 bases matching TRBD2. The J segment lost 3 bases and the V segment lost 7 bases, leaving 2 bases of the junction unmatched. Germline loops: CDR1 SNHLY, CDR2 FYNNEI. The CDR3 extends over 13 amino acids. CDR3 bases: TGTGCCAGCACTAGCGGGGGAGAAGAGACCCAGTACTTC. Translated, it gives CASTSGGEETQYF.

This chain connects TRBV15 to TRBJ2-1; 7 bases are a match to TRBD2. CDR3 length: 17 residues. Per the germline V gene, CDR1 is LNHNV and CDR2 is YYDKDF (reference sequence). Trimming cost V 2 bases and J 1 base; bases outside gene matches: 8. CDR3 protein: CATSRPGPGRSYNEQFF. The CDR3 bases are TGTGCCACCAGCAGACCTGGACCCGGGAGGTCCTACAATGAGCAGTTCTTC.

This clone was seen once. The CDR3 bases are TGTGCCAGCAGCCAGGGGGGTTATGGGATTTTCAATCAGCCCCAGCATTTT. This sequence encodes CASSQGGYGIFNQPQHF. The chain joins TRBV3-1 (or the pseudogene TRBV3-2) to TRBJ1-5; possibly TRBD1 for D (5 bases). The V gene lost 3 bases and the J gene lost 3 bases, with 18 bases spanning the gap. The CDR3 covers 17 residues. Germline CDR1 is LGHDT and CDR2 is YNNKEL (reference sequence).

V usage is TRBV29-1 and J usage is TRBJ2-2; 8 bases match TRBD1. The CDR3 sequence is 13 residues long. CDR1 and CDR2 (germline): SQVTM, ANQGSEA. Trimming at V came to 7 bases and at J to 7 bases, leaving 8 bases not matched to a gene. This chain's CDR3 is CSAKGQGIGELFF. In nucleotides, the CDR3 is TGCAGCGCCAAAGGACAGGGAATCGGGGAGCTGTTTTTT.

The V gene is TRBV19, the J gene TRBJ2-7; perhaps TRBD1 as D (6 bases). This CDR3 has 16 amino acids. Germline V gene data show CDR1 as LNHDA and CDR2 as SQIVND (reference sequence). The V end was cut by 5 bases, the J end by 3 bases, with 20 bases between. CDR3 in amino acids: CASSPTGSQANYEQYF. CDR3 bases: TGTGCCAGTAGTCCAACAGGGAGCCAGGCGAACTACGAGCAGTACTTC. Supplemented by reference TRBV19 and TRBJ2-7, the full variable domain reads DGGITQSPKYLFRKEGQNVTLSCEQNLNHDAMYWYRQDPGQGLRLIYYSQIVNDFQKGDIAEGYSVSREKKESFPLTVTSAQKNPTAFYLCASSPTGSQANYEQYFGPGTRLTVT.

The chain combines TRBV21-1 with TRBJ2-3; the D call TRBD2 from the table was never checked on the DNA. TRBV21-1 is tagged as a pseudogene. CDR3 length equals 17 residues. For the CDR3, the DNA is TGTGCCAGCAGTCTGAGCTCCCTTATTTCGGGCACAGATACGCAGTATTTT. It translates to CASSLSSLISGTDTQYF.

The chain couples TRBV11-3 to TRBJ2-7, with TRBD2 matching over 9 bases. The germline V gene encodes CDR1 SGHNT and CDR2 YENEEA. This CDR3 is 14 amino acids long. The ends lost 4 bases at V and 5 bases at J; junction bases unmatched: 6. The CDR3 reads CASSWTSVSHEQYF. The CDR3 DNA reads TGTGCCAGCAGCTGGACTAGCGTAAGCCACGAGCAGTACTTC.

The rearrangement uses TRBV11-3 and TRBJ2-3, with 8 bases matching TRBD2. V dropped 3 bases and J dropped 2; count of bases not matched to a gene: 4. In germline, CDR1 is SGHNT, CDR2 YENEEA. This CDR3 has 15 residues. The CDR3 bases are TGTGCCAGCAGCTTTAGCGGGGAGATCACAGATACGCAGTATTTT. As protein: CASSFSGEITDTQYF.

This clone has a single count. J is TRBJ2-1 and V is TRBV11-3; D may be TRBD2 (7 bases). Between the trimmed V and J ends, which lost 4 bases and 4 bases, there was a span of 14 bases. The CDR3 loop spans 15 amino acids. CDR1 is SGHNT and CDR2 is YENEEA in the germline V gene. This CDR3 is CASSYSGGSYNEQFF. For the CDR3, the DNA is TGTGCCAGCAGCTACTCGGGGGGCTCATACAATGAGCAGTTCTTC. The full variable domain, completed using reference TRBV11-3 and TRBJ2-1, is EAGVVQSPRYKIIEKKQPVAFWCNPISGHNTLYWYLQNLGQGPELLIRYENEEAVDDSQLPKDRFSAERLKGVDSTLKIQPAELGDSAVYLCASSYSGGSYNEQFFGPGTRLTVL.

A few counts support this clone. The chain is built from TRBV5-4 and TRBJ1-2; 8 positions match TRBD1. The CDR3 runs 16 residues. CDR1 and CDR2 from the germline V gene are SGHNT and YYREEE (reference sequence). J gave up 0 bases and V 1 base, and 5 bases lay outside the gene matches. CDR3: CASSLTTGASNYGYTF. The CDR3 bases are TGTGCCAGCAGCTTGACGACAGGGGCCTCTAACTATGGCTACACCTTC.

V gene TRBV9 combines with J gene TRBJ2-5, with 8 bases lining up with TRBD2. Germline V gives CDR1 SGDLS, CDR2 YYNGEE. This CDR3 contains 15 residues. V lost 0 bases, J lost 4 bases, and 5 bases stayed unmatched. CDR3 nucleotides: TGTGCCAGCAGCGTAGACGGTAGCGGGGCAGAGACCCAGTACTTC. It codes for CASSVDGSGAETQYF. Looking up the rest from reference TRBV9 and TRBJ2-5 gives the full variable domain: DSGVTQTPKHLITATGQRVTLRCSPRSGDLSVYWYQQSLDQGLQFLIQYYNGEERAKGNILERFSAQQFPDLHSELNLSSLELGDSALYFCASSVDGSGAETQYFGPGTRLLVL.

This chain joins TRBV3-1 (or the pseudogene TRBV3-2) and TRBJ1-2, with 12 nucleotides matching TRBD1. The germline gives CDR1 LGHDT, CDR2 YNNKEL (reference sequence). The CDR3 length is 17 residues. Germline trimming cut 0 bases from V and 7 bases from J; bases unmatched to any gene: 9. CDR3 DNA sequence: TGTGCCAGCAGCCAAGATCTAACGGGACAGGGGGCCGGTGGCTACACCTTC. This encodes CASSQDLTGQGAGGYTF.

The chain combines TRBV10-3 with TRBJ1-6; D perhaps matches TRBD1 (5 bases). Trimming took 3 bases from V and 7 from J, leaving 13 bases between them. Germline loops: CDR1 ENHRY, CDR2 SYGVKD. The CDR3 has 15 amino acids. DNA for the CDR3: TGTGCCATCAGTGAATCCAGGGTAGGGAATTCACCCCTCCACTTT. Translation gives CAISESRVGNSPLHF.

V usage is TRBV3-1 (or the pseudogene TRBV3-2) and J usage is TRBJ1-1; unclear D gene. Germline CDR1 LGHDT, CDR2 YNNKEL (reference sequence). This CDR3 spans 13 amino acids. V was clipped by 1 base and J by 3 bases, with 6 bases between them. The CDR3 here is CASSQVPDTEAFF. The CDR3 region has the DNA TGTGCCAGCAGCCAAGTGCCAGACACTGAAGCTTTCTTT.

The V call is TRBV30, the J call TRBJ1-4; 7 positions agree with TRBD1. Trimming cost V 3 bases and J 10 bases; bases outside gene matches: 5. The CDR3 has 12 amino acids. CDR1 GTSNPN and CDR2 SVGIG come from the germline V gene (reference sequence). The CDR3 protein is CAWSVDRAKLFF. DNA for the CDR3: TGTGCCTGGAGCGTTGACAGGGCAAAACTGTTTTTT.

V and J are TRBV3-1 (or the pseudogene TRBV3-2) and TRBJ1-6; the D gene is possibly TRBD1 (6 bases). Between the trimmed V and J ends, which lost 4 bases and 12 bases, there was a span of 16 bases. Looked up from germline, CDR1 is LGHDT and CDR2 is YNNKEL (reference sequence). The CDR3 runs 14 residues. Here the CDR3 DNA reads TGTGCCAGCAGCCCGGGACACCGAGATTTACCCCTCCACTTT. Translating it yields CASSPGHRDLPLHF.

J is TRBJ1-5 and V is TRBV5-6, with 8 bases aligning to TRBD1. The CDR3 sequence is 15 residues long. Germline lookup yields CDR1 SGHDT and CDR2 YYEEEE. Trimming removed 2 bases from V and 3 bases from J; junction bases left unmatched: 4. The CDR3 bases are TGTGCCAGCAGCTTACTACAGGGGGTCAATCAGCCCCAGCATTTT. Its translation: CASSLLQGVNQPQHF.

V is TRBV5-1 and J is TRBJ2-3; D is unclear. The CDR3 covers 12 residues. The V end lost 0 bases, the J end lost 6 bases, and 5 bases lay between the germline ends. Germline V CDR1 and CDR2: SGHRS, YFSETQ. The CDR3 sequence: CASSLGLDTQYF. CDR3 DNA: TGCGCCAGCAGCTTGGGACTCGATACGCAGTATTTT.